This TCR beta chain stems from a study of blood T cells in healthy people across ages. General study findings and limits: Investigators treated diversity estimates from one million T cells as underestimates. Long-lived and aged donors differed, with more naive CD4+ cells and higher diversity in the long-lived.

It was with a sample-barcoded 5' primer and a J-beta primer mix that a second PCR of roughly 6 to 12 cycles was run. TCRdb independently ran MiXCR on the 5' RACE reads; one entry per CDR3 protein. The sample has a few hundred thousand distinct CDR3 sequences; 25% to 30% are singletons. As regards this clonotype: Its antigen is as yet unknown.

Caucasian individuals from Russia who were healthy and aged about 6 to 90 acted as donors. The V gene lost 0 bases and the J gene lost 8 bases, with 7 bases spanning the gap. Germline V lookup: CDR1 LGHDT, CDR2 YNNKEL (reference sequence). The CDR3 spans 12 residues. The sequenced sample was blood. The receptor comes from a woman in her sixties or seventies in good health. The chain links TRBV3-1 to TRBJ1-2, with no clear D. CDR3 DNA: TGTGCCAGCAGCCAAGACCAGCGCGGCTACACCTTC. This codes for CASSQDQRGYTF.